The following is a TCR beta chain sequence with its context. The target antigen is unknown. The source of the sample is a study of post-analysis software for immune sequencing data. As for the study in general: Included among the disease courses, which were recorded for the cohort, were relapsing-remitting, secondary progressive and progressive-relapsing multiple sclerosis.

Study-level points and caveats: F measure showed strong co-clustering of same-batch samples. Five TRBV segments, TRBV5-6, TRBV5-1 and TRBV20-1 among them, were found more frequent in patients than controls. Compared against controls, patients with multiple sclerosis displayed significantly lower normalized Chao1 diversity.

cDNA libraries of TCR beta carried unique molecular identifiers. Input amounts of about 0.95 to 10 million T cells were used. These gave about 500,000 cDNA molecules, so each molecule approximated one T cell. Each CDR3 protein is one row after TCRdb ran MiXCR on the PCR reads. The repertoire includes under 650,000 distinct CDR3 sequences, 40% to 50% of them detected once, and approximately 1.7% sits in the top ten. The germline V gene has CDR1 MNHEY and CDR2 SVGAGI. The CDR3 runs to 13 residues. Trimming removed 7 bases from V and 5 bases from J, with 12 bases in between. Sequencing was carried out using blood. The V and J genes are TRBV6-5 and TRBJ2-1, with D perhaps TRBD2 (6 bases). This clonotype originated in a girl under 18 with multiple sclerosis. The CDR3 loop is CASNPTRDNEQFF. For the CDR3, the DNA is TGTGCCAGCAACCCGACTAGGGACAATGAGCAGTTCTTC.